The rows below give T cell receptor beta chains drawn from one sample of a study of Graves' ophthalmopathy and Graves' hyperthyroidism. TCRdb called the multiplex PCR reads again in MiXCR, with one record for every CDR3 protein. The sample has hundreds of thousands of distinct CDR3 sequences, 22% seen once; the top ten hold approximately 7%. The sequenced sample was peripheral blood. These receptor sequences come from a woman under 30 with stable Graves' hyperthyroidism. Some clones in this sample may be carry-over from other donors' samples. The CDR3 runs from the conserved cysteine through the conserved F or W. A D gene is named only where the DNA matches it firmly. Clone size, where shown, is once, few, many, or a class for clones that have expanded.

j_call v_call d_call clone_size cdr3_length cdr3_nt cdr3_aa
TRBJ1-1 TRBV30 - - 12 TGTGCCTGGATCAAGTTGAACACTGAAGCTTTCTTT CAWIKLNTEAFF
TRBJ1-1 TRBV9 - many 15 TGTGCCAGCAGCGTAGTGGCGGACATGAACACTGAAGCTTTCTTT CASSVVADMNTEAFF
TRBJ2-5 TRBV12-3/TRBV12-4 TRBD1 many 13 TGTGCCACCGGTACAGGGGCGGGAGAGACCCAGTACTTC CATGTGAGETQYF
TRBJ1-2 TRBV20-1 TRBD1 many 15 TGCAGTGCTAGAGTCGGGACAGGGGGCCGCTATGGCTACACCTTC CSARVGTGGRYGYTF
TRBJ1-3 TRBV6-5 - many 15 TGTGCCAGCAGTTACGGGACGGTCTCTGGAAACACCATATATTTT CASSYGTVSGNTIYF
TRBJ1-1 TRBV12-3/TRBV12-4 - many 13 TGTGCCAGCAGTTTAGGACCGAACACTGAAGCTTTCTTT CASSLGPNTEAFF
TRBJ1-1 TRBV30 - few 12 TGTGCCTGGATGCCGGGGGACACTGAAGCTTTCTTT CAWMPGDTEAFF
TRBJ2-7 TRBV5-1 TRBD1 many 13 TGCGCCAGCAGCCGGACAGGAAACTACGAGCAGTACTTC CASSRTGNYEQYF
TRBJ2-2 TRBV5-1 - many 16 TGCGCCAGCAGCTTGGTGAGGCCGAGAAACACCGGGGAGCTGTTTTTT CASSLVRPRNTGELFF
TRBJ2-7 TRBV12-3/TRBV12-4 - - 14 TGTGCCAGCAGTTTACGGTCAGGGGCCTACGAGCAGTACTTC CASSLRSGAYEQYF
TRBJ2-2 TRBV7-3 - many 12 TGTGCCAGCAGCCCCGAGGCCGGGGAGCTGTTTTTT CASSPEAGELFF
TRBJ2-7 TRBV13 - many 12 TGTGCCAGCAGCTCCCAGGGCAACGAGCAGTACTTC CASSSQGNEQYF
TRBJ2-7 TRBV28 TRBD2 many 15 TGTGCCAGCAGTTCGGATGGGACTAGCGGTTACGAGCAGTACTTC CASSSDGTSGYEQYF
TRBJ2-7 TRBV27 - many 14 TGTGCCAGCAGTGCCGGGACAAGCCTCTACGAGCAGTACTTC CASSAGTSLYEQYF
TRBJ2-4 TRBV4-2 TRBD2 few 15 TGTGCCAGCAGCCAAGAGGGGAGGGTAGTAGACATTCAGTACTTC CASSQEGRVVDIQYF
TRBJ1-1 TRBV27 TRBD1 - 16 TGTGCCAGCAGTTTTACCTCCGGGACAGCCAACACTGAAGCTTTCTTT CASSFTSGTANTEAFF
TRBJ1-6 TRBV2 - many 16 TGTGCCAGCAGTGACGCGGCGGGAGGAAATAATTCACCCCTCCACTTT CASSDAAGGNNSPLHF
TRBJ1-5 TRBV11-2 - many 15 TGTGCCAGCAGCTTAGATTCGGGGTCCAATCAGCCCCAGCATTTT CASSLDSGSNQPQHF
TRBJ1-2 TRBV28 TRBD1 many 15 TGTGCCAGCAGCGGGACAGGGATATCTAACTATGGCTACACCTTC CASSGTGISNYGYTF
TRBJ1-1 TRBV20-1 - many 15 TGCAGTGCTAGAGTAGAGGGGCGACAGAACACTGAAGCTTTCTTT CSARVEGRQNTEAFF
TRBJ1-5 TRBV2 TRBD1 many 16 TGTGCCAGCAGAGAGGACAGGGGAGGGCGCAATCAGCCCCAGCATTTT CASREDRGGRNQPQHF
TRBJ2-7 TRBV19 - many 13 TGTGCCAGCGAGGGGCAGGAATCCAACGAGCAGTACTTC CASEGQESNEQYF
TRBJ2-5 TRBV27 TRBD1 many 13 TGTGCCAGCAGTCCGGGACAGTTAGAGACCCAGTACTTC CASSPGQLETQYF
TRBJ1-2 TRBV20-1 TRBD1 many 11 TGCAGTGCTAGGACAGGGGAAGGCTACACCTTC CSARTGEGYTF
TRBJ2-5 TRBV2 TRBD1 few 15 TGTGCCAGCAGTGATAGGGGACAGGTGCAAGAGACCCAGTACTTC CASSDRGQVQETQYF
TRBJ1-2 TRBV5-6 TRBD1 many 14 TGTGCCAGCAGCTTGGCTGCGACAGGGACTGGCTCCACCTTC CASSLAATGTGSTF
TRBJ2-5 TRBV7-9 TRBD2 - 16 TGTGCCAGCAGCTCGATGGGTCTAGCGGGGTACGAGACCCAGTACTTC CASSSMGLAGYETQYF
TRBJ1-1 TRBV12-3/TRBV12-4 - - 15 TGTGCCAGCAGTTCTTTCGCGGGGGCTGATACTGAAGCTTTCTTT CASSSFAGADTEAFF
TRBJ2-7 TRBV12-3/TRBV12-4 TRBD2 - 15 TGTGCCAGCAGCTCACCGACTAGCGGGTCCTACGAGCAGTACTTC CASSSPTSGSYEQYF
TRBJ2-2 TRBV24-1 TRBD1 few 19 TGTGCCACCAGTGATTTTGACAGGGGTCGAACTTGGAGCACCGGGGAGCTGTTTTTT CATSDFDRGRTWSTGELFF
TRBJ2-7 TRBV30 - - 13 TGTGCCTGGAGTGTACTTCCAGGGGAAGAGCAGTACTTC CAWSVLPGEEQYF
TRBJ1-1 TRBV29-1 TRBD1 many 15 TGCAGCGTCCCCCAAGGGACAGGGGAAAACACTGAAGCTTTCTTT CSVPQGTGENTEAFF
TRBJ2-4 TRBV7-8 TRBD2 many 18 TGTGCCAGCAGCTTAGGACCCGGACTAGCGGGAGGGATAAACATTAAGTACTTC CASSLGPGLAGGINIKYF
TRBJ2-7 TRBV28 - many 15 TGTGCCAGCAGTTTAAACCCACAGGGAACCTACGAGCAGTACTTC CASSLNPQGTYEQYF
TRBJ2-7 TRBV6-1 TRBD2 - 15 TGTGCCAGCAGTGAGACTAGCGGGAGCTCCTACGAGCAGTACTTC CASSETSGSSYEQYF
TRBJ1-1 TRBV19 TRBD1 many 15 TGTGCCAGTAGTAGGGACAGGACCGCAGGCACTGAAGCTTTCTTT CASSRDRTAGTEAFF
TRBJ1-5 TRBV6-1 - many 16 TGTGCCAGCAGTGAAGCGGCCGGGAGTAGCAATCAGCCCCAGCATTTT CASSEAAGSSNQPQHF
TRBJ1-6 TRBV20-1 TRBD1 - 14 TGCAGTGCGAGGGGGACAGGGGGATATTCACACCTCCACTTT CSARGTGGYSHLHF
TRBJ2-7 TRBV20-1 - many 13 TGCAGTGCGCGACAGAGGGTAGGGAACGAGCAGTACTTC CSARQRVGNEQYF
TRBJ1-6 TRBV27 TRBD1 many 17 TGTGCCAGCAGTCAGGACAGGGACCCCCTGTATAATTCACCCCTCCACTTT CASSQDRDPLYNSPLHF
TRBJ1-5 TRBV6-1 - many 16 TGTGCCAGCAGTGAGTGGCTCGGGACCCGCAATCAGCCCCAGCATTTT CASSEWLGTRNQPQHF
TRBJ2-7 TRBV6-1 - many 14 TGTGCCAGCAGTGACTTCCCTGGCAGCTACGAGCAGTACTTC CASSDFPGSYEQYF
TRBJ1-5 TRBV20-1 - many 15 TGCAGTGCTAGAGTGGCAGCCTATAGCAATCAGCCCCAGCATTTT CSARVAAYSNQPQHF
TRBJ2-7 TRBV7-9 - few 13 TGTGCCAGCAGCCCTAGGACAGATAGTGAGCAGTACTTC CASSPRTDSEQYF
TRBJ2-7 TRBV5-6 - - 13 TGTGCCAGCAGCTTATCCGTCCCCTACGAGCAGTACTTC CASSLSVPYEQYF
TRBJ2-5 TRBV6-1 TRBD1 many 12 TGTGCCAGCACAGGGCAGGGGGTAACCCAGTACTTC CASTGQGVTQYF
TRBJ1-2 TRBV19 - many 16 TGTGCCAGTAGTACGCCTTACGGACGGACCATCTATGGCTACACCTTC CASSTPYGRTIYGYTF
TRBJ1-3 TRBV9 TRBD1 many 15 TGTGCCAGCAGCGTAGAAGGGGGCCACGGAAACACCATATATTTT CASSVEGGHGNTIYF
TRBJ2-5 TRBV5-1 - many 15 TGCGCCAGCAGCTTGTGGTCTACGACACAAGAGACCCAGTACTTC CASSLWSTTQETQYF
TRBJ1-2 TRBV27 TRBD1 many 15 TGTGCCAGCAGTTTATTGGGACAGGGTGACTATGGCTACACCTTC CASSLLGQGDYGYTF
TRBJ2-5 TRBV7-2 - few 16 TGTGCCAGCAGCCGACGCCGGGACGTCTTCCAAGAGACCCAGTACTTC CASSRRRDVFQETQYF
TRBJ2-7 TRBV12-3/TRBV12-4 TRBD2 many 15 TGTGCCAGCAGTTTGCGACTAGCGGGTCTGTACGAGCAGTACTTC CASSLRLAGLYEQYF
TRBJ2-5 TRBV12-3/TRBV12-4 - - 13 TGTGCCAGCACCGTCAGGGTCGGGGAGACCCAGTACTTC CASTVRVGETQYF
TRBJ1-2 TRBV5-1 - few 14 TGCGCCAGCAGACCGACTACCGCCGACTATGGCTACACCTTC CASRPTTADYGYTF
TRBJ2-4 TRBV20-1 TRBD1 - 14 TGCAGTGCTAGACAACAGGGGCCCAAAAACATTCAGTACTTC CSARQQGPKNIQYF